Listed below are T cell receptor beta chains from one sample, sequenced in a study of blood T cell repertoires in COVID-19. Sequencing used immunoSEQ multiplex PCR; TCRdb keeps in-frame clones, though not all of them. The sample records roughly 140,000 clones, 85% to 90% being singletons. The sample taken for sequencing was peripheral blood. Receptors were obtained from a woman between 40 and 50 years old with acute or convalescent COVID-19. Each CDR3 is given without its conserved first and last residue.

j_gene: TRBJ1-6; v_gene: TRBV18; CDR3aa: ASSGDRGNSPLH
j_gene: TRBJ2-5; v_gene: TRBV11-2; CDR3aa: ASSLGGTQETQY
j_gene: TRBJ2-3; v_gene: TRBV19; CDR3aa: ASSIDSTSTDTQY
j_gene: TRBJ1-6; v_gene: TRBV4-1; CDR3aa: ASSQEAVGGNSPLH
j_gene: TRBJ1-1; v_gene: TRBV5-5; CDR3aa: ASSFGQQGQTEAF
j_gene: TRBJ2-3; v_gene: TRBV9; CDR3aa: ASNGGDTDTQY
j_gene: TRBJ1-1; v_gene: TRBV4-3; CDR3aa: ASSMYRGMNTEAF
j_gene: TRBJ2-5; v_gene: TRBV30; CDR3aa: AWSVLRGRQTQY
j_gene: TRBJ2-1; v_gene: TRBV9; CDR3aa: ASSVWGQSYNEQF
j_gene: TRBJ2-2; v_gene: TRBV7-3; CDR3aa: ASSLWFAGTPNTGELF
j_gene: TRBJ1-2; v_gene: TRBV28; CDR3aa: ASSPQTGYNYGYT
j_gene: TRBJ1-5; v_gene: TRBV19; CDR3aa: ASSQQTASNQPQH
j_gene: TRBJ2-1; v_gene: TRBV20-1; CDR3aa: SASLVGGTGF
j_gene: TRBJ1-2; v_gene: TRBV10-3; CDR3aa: AISDYWQFVYGYT
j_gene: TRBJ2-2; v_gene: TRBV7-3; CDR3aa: ASSVTGAAAELF
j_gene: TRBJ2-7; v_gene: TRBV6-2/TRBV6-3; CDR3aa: ASSLGAGAKQY
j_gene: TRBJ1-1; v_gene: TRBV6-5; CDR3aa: ASIPSGGAEAF
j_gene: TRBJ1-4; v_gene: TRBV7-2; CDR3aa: ASSLTGLNEKLF
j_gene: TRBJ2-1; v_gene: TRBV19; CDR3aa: ASSMNSGRGEQF
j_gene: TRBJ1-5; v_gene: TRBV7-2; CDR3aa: ASSLRGSQPQH
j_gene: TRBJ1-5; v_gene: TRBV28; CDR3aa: ASSSTGLYNQPQH
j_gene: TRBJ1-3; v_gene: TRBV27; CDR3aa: ASSLTRSSGNTIY
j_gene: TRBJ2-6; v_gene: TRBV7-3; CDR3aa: ASSLGDTYSGANVLT
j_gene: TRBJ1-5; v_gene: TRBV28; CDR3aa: ASSRKRVGGVNQPQH
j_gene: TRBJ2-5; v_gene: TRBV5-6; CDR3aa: ASSLGLAGTSWEAQY
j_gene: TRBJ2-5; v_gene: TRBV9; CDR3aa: ASSPRLGWGETQY
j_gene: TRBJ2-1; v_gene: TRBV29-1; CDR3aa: SVRLAGGVNEQF
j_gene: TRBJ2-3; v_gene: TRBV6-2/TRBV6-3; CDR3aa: ASSYDGTDTQY
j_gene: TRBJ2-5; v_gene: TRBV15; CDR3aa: ATSTLWDSNQETQY
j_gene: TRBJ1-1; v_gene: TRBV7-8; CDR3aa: ASSLEIRGLWTEAF
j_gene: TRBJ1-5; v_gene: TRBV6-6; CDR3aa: ASSYSGRGSNQPQH
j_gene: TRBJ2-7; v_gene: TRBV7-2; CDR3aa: ASSQGQGVPYEQY
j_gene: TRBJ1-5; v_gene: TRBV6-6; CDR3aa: ASIPTMGNQPQH